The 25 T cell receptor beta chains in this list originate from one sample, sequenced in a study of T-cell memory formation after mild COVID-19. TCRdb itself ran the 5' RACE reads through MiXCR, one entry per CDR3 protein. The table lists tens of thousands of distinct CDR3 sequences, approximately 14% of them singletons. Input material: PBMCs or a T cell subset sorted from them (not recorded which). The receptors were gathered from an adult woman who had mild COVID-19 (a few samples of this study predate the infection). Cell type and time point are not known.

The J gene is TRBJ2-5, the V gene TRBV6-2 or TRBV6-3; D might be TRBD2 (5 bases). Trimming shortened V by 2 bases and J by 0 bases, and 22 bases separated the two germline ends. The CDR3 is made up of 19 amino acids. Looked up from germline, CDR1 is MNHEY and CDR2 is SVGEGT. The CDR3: CASSYPGLDWRRYQETQYF. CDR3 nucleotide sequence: TGTGCCAGCAGTTACCCTGGACTTGACTGGCGGCGGTACCAAGAGACCCAGTACTTC.

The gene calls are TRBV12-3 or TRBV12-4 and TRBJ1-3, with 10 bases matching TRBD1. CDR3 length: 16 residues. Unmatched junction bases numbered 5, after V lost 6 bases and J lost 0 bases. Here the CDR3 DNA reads TGTGCCAGCAGCCCGTGGGACAGGGGCTCTGGAAACACCATATATTTT. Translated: CASSPWDRGSGNTIYF.

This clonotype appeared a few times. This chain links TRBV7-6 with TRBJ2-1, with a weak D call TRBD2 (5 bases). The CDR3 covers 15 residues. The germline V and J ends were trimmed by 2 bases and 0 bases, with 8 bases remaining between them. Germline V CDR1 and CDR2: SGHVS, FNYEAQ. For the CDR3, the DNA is TGTGCCAGCAGCTTAAGTGGGAGCTCCTACAATGAGCAGTTCTTC. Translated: CASSLSGSSYNEQFF. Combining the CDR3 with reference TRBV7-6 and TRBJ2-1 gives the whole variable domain GAGVSQSPRYKVTKRGQDVALRCDPISGHVSLYWYRQALGQGPEFLTYFNYEAQQDKSGLPNDRFSAERPEGSISTLTIQRTEQRDSAMYRCASSLSGSSYNEQFFGPGTRLTVL.

CDR3 DNA sequence: TGTGCCAGCAGTGAAGCCTCTACAGGGCCAGTCTCCTACGAGCAGTACTTC. Encoded protein: CASSEASTGPVSYEQYF. The chain recombines TRBV2 with TRBJ2-7; tentatively, D is TRBD1 (6 bases). The CDR3 has 17 amino acids. Trimming stripped 0 bases from V and 0 bases from J, with 15 bases between. Germline CDR1 SNHLY, CDR2 FYNNEI.

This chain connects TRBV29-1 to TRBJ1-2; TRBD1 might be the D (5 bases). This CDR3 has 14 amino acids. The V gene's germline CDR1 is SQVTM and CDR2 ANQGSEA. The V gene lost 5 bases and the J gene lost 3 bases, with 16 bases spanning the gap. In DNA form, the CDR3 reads TGCAGCGTTTGGGCCCCCTCGGGGGACTATGGCTACACCTTC. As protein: CSVWAPSGDYGYTF.

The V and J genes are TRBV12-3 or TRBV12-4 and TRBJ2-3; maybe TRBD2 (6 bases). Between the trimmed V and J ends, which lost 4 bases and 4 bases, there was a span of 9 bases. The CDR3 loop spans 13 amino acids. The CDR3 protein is CASSWGGADTQYF. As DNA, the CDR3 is TGTGCCAGCAGTTGGGGAGGTGCAGATACGCAGTATTTT.

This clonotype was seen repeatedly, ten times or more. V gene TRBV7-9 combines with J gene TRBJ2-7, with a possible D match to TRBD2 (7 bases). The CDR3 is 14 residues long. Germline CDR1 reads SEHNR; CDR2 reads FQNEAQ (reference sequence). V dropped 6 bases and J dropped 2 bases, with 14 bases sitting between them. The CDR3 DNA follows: TGTGCCAGCAGGGGGGGGCCGGCTCCCTACGAGCAGTACTTC. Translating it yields CASRGGPAPYEQYF. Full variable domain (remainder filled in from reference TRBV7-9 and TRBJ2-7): DTGVSQNPRHKITKRGQNVTFRCDPISEHNRLYWYRQTLGQGPEFLTYFQNEAQLEKSRLLSDRFSAERPKGSFSTLEIQRTEQGDSAMYLCASRGGPAPYEQYFGPGTRLTVT.

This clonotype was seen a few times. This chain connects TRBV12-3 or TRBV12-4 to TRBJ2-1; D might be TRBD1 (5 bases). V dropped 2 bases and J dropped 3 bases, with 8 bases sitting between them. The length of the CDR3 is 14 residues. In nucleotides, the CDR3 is TGTGCCAGCAGTTTAAGACAGAACTACAATGAGCAGTTCTTC. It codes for CASSLRQNYNEQFF.

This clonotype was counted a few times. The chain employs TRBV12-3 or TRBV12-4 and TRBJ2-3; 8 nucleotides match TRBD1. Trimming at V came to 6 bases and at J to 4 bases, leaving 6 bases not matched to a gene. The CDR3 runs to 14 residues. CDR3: CASRPMTGADTQYF. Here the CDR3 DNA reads TGTGCCAGCAGACCAATGACAGGGGCAGATACGCAGTATTTT.

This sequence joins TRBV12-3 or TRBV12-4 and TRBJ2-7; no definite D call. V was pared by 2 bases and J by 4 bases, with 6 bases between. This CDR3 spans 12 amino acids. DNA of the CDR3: TGTGCCAGCAGTTTATCCGGATACGAGCAGTACTTC. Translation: CASSLSGYEQYF.

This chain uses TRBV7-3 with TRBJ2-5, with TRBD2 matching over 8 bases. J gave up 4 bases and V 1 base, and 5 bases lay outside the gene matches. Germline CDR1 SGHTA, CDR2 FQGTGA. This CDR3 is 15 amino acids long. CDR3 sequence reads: CASSLNGGAGETQYF. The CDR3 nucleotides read TGTGCCAGCAGCTTAAACGGGGGGGCCGGAGAGACCCAGTACTTC.

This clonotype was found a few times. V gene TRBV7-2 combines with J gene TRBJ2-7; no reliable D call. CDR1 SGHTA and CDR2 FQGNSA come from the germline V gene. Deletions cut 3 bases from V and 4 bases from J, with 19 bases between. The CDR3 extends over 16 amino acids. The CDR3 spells CASSFGVEWKNYEQYF. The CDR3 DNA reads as TGTGCCAGCAGCTTTGGAGTTGAGTGGAAGAATTACGAGCAGTACTTC. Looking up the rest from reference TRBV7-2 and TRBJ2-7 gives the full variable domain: GAGVSQSPSNKVTEKGKDVELRCDPISGHTALYWYRQSLGQGLEFLIYFQGNSAPDKSGLPSDRFSAERTGGSVSTLTIQRTQQEDSAVYLCASSFGVEWKNYEQYFGPGTRLTVT.

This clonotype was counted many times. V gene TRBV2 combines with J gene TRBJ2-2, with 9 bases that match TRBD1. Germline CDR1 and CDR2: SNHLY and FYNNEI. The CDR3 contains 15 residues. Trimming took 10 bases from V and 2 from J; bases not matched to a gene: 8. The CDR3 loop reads CATPRGQGNTGELFF. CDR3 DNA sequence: TGTGCCACCCCCAGGGGACAGGGTAACACCGGGGAGCTGTTTTTT. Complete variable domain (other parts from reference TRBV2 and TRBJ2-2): EPEVTQTPSHQVTQMGQEVILRCVPISNHLYFYWYRQILGQKVEFLVSFYNNEISEKSEIFDDQFSVERPDGSNFTLKIRSTKLEDSAMYFCATPRGQGNTGELFFGEGSRLTVL.

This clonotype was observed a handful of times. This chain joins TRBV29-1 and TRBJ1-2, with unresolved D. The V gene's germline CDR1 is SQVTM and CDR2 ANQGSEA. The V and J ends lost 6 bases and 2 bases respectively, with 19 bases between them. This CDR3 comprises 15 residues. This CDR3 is CSVAIDRRGNYGYTF. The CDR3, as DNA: TGCAGCGTGGCGATAGATAGACGGGGAAACTATGGCTACACCTTC.

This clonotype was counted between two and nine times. Here the CDR3 reads CAWDREGLKPQHF. The CDR3, as DNA: TGTGCCTGGGACAGAGAAGGCCTTAAGCCCCAGCATTTT. This sequence joins TRBV30 and TRBJ1-5; a possible D gene is TRBD1 (5 bases). Germline-derived CDR1 and CDR2 are GTSNPN and SVGIG (reference sequence). This CDR3 region has 13 residues. V was trimmed by 5 bases and J by 8 bases, leaving 16 bases between them.

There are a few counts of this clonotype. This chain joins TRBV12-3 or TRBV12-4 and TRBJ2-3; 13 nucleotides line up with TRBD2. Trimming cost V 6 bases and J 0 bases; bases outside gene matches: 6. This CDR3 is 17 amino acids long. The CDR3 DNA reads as TGTGCCAGCAGCCGGACTAGCGGGGGCCTGAGCACAGATACGCAGTATTTT. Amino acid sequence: CASSRTSGGLSTDTQYF.

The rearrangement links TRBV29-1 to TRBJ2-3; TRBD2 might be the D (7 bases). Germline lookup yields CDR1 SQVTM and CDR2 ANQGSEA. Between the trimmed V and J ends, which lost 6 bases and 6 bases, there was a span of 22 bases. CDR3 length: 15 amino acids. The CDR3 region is CSVMSGAGRGDTQYF. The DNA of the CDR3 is TGCAGCGTGATGAGCGGGGCGGGAAGGGGGGATACGCAGTATTTT.

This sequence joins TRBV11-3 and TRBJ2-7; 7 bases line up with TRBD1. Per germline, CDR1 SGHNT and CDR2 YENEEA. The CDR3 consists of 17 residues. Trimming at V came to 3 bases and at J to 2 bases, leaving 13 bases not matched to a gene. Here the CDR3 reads CASSFGDPGTATYEQYF. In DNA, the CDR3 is TGTGCCAGCAGCTTTGGGGACCCCGGGACAGCGACCTACGAGCAGTACTTC.

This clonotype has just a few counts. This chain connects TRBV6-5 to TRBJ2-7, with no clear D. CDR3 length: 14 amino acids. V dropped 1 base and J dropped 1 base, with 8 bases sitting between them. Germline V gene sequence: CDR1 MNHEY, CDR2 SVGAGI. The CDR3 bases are TGTGCCAGCAGTTACTTTCCAGGTTCCTACGAGCAGTACTTC. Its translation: CASSYFPGSYEQYF.

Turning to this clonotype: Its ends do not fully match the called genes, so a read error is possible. CDR3 region: CSARGLLTYEQYF. In DNA, the CDR3 is TGCAGTGCCAGAGGTCTCCTCACCTACGAGCAGTACTTC. The gene calls are TRBV20-1 and TRBJ2-7; D is unresolved. CDR3 length equals 13 residues. Germline V gene data show CDR1 as DFQATT and CDR2 as SNEGSKA (reference sequence).

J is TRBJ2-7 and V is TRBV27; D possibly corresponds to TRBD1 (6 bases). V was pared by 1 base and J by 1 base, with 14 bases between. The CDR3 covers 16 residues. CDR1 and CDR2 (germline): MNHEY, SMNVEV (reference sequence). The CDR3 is CASSLFGTPGSYEQYF. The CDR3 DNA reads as TGTGCCAGCAGTTTATTCGGGACACCCGGATCCTACGAGCAGTACTTC.

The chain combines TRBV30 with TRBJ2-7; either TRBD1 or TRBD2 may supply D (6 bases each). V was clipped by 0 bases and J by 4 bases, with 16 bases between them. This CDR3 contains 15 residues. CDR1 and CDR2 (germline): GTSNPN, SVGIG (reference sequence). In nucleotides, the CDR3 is TGTGCCTGGAGTGTGCTACCTGGAGGGGGTTACGAGCAGTACTTC. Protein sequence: CAWSVLPGGGYEQYF.

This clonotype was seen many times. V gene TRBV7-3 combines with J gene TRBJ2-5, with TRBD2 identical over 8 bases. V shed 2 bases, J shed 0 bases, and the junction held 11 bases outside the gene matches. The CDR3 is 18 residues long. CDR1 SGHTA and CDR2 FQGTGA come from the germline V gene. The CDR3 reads CASSLHEESSGYQETQYF. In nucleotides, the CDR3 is TGTGCCAGCAGCTTACATGAGGAGTCTAGCGGGTACCAAGAGACCCAGTACTTC. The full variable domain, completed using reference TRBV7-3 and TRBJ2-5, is GAGVSQTPSNKVTEKGKYVELRCDPISGHTALYWYRQSLGQGPEFLIYFQGTGAADDSGLPNDRFFAVRPEGSVSTLKIQRTERGDSAVYLCASSLHEESSGYQETQYFGPGTRLLVL.

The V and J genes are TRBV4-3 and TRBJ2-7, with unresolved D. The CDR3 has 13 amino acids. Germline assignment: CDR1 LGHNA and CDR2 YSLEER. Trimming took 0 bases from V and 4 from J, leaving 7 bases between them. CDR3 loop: CASSQEPAYEQYF. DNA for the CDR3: TGCGCCAGCAGCCAAGAGCCAGCATACGAGCAGTACTTC.

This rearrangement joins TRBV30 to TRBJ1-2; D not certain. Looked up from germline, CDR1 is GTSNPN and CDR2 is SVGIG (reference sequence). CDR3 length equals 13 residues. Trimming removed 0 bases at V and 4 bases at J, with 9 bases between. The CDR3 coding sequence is TGTGCCTGGAGTGTGGTAGGGCTCTATGGCTACACCTTC. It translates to CAWSVVGLYGYTF.